The entry below describes one T cell receptor beta chain. The data are from a study of T cell changes during pregnancy in multiple sclerosis. Only in-frame clones appear in the TCRdb table, and some are missing; sequencing was by immunoSEQ multiplex PCR. The sample has some 69,000 clones, around 90% seen once. J lost 4 bases, V lost 6 bases, and 9 bases had no gene match. The germline gives CDR1 ENHRY, CDR2 SYGVKD. The CDR3 has 15 residues. The source is a female donor in good health, enrolled as a control in a pregnancy study. The chain joins TRBV10-3 to TRBJ1-1; 9 positions agree with TRBD1. The input for sequencing was peripheral blood, taken in the second trimester of pregnancy. For the CDR3, the DNA is TGTGCCATCAGCCTCAGACAGGGGGATGGCACTGAAGCTTTCTTT. Translating it yields CAISLRQGDGTEAFF.